The clone carrying this TCR beta chain was counted a few times. No antigen is known for it. A junction end diverges from the germline sequence, so it may reflect a read error. These data are taken from a study of molecular identifiers for immune sequencing clone quantification. A single record per CDR3 protein comes from TCRdb applying MiXCR to the PCR reads. This table has 45,000 to 55,000 distinct CDR3 sequences, about a third appearing once. General observations from the study: Identical TCR molecules sharing a barcode could underestimate highly expanded clone sizes.

Per germline, CDR1 SGHTA and CDR2 FQGTGA. The CDR3 consists of 14 residues. The origin of this receptor is a human donor in good health. Some libraries in this study had Jurkat cell RNA spiked in. The chain carries TRBV7-3 and TRBJ1-5; D is possibly TRBD1 (5 bases). Sequencing was performed on naive CD8+ T cells from blood, with Jurkat cell RNA spiked in. The subset was: FACS-sorted CD8+CD4-CCR7+CD45RA+ naive T cells. The CDR3 spells CAGREDASNQPQHF. The CDR3 DNA reads as TGCGCCGGCAGGGAAGATGCTAGCAATCAGCCCCAGCATTTT.